This T cell receptor beta chain is drawn from a study of blood T cell repertoires in COVID-19. Germline-derived CDR1 and CDR2 are ENHRY and SYGVKD. V lost 8 bases to trimming and J lost 2 bases; unmatched junction nucleotides: 6. The CDR3 contains 14 residues. Data came from immunoSEQ multiplex PCR; TCRdb stores just in-frame clones and leaves some out. The table has under 150,000 clones, approximately 84% seen once. Source material: PBMCs or T cells enriched from blood (not recorded which). The genes are TRBV10-3 and TRBJ2-3; 8 bases agree with TRBD2. This clonotype was obtained from a man in his forties with acute COVID-19. CDR3 region: CAIGAGGNTDTQYF. In DNA form, the CDR3 reads TGTGCCATCGGGGCGGGGGGTAACACAGATACGCAGTATTTT.